The text below deals with one TCR beta chain. Its matching antigen is unknown. The source of the sample is a study of T-cell reconstitution after alpha-beta-depleted transplantation in children. General study points: At the one-year point after transplant, T-cell counts and TCRbeta diversity were found to come mostly from T cells that had been newly produced. Some patients' high day-60 TCRbeta diversity was attributed to recipient cells surviving conditioning.

Unique molecular identifiers featured in how the TCRbeta library was prepared. TCRdb reprocessed the PCR reads with MiXCR, giving one entry per CDR3 protein. The repertoire holds about 130,000 distinct CDR3 sequences, with roughly 9% as singletons. The CDR3 length is 13 residues. V lost 3 bases, J lost 3 bases, and 8 bases lay in between. Germline V gives CDR1 SQVTM, CDR2 ANQGSEA. The sample here was PBMCs, mostly from graft donor cells, taken 180 days after TCRalphabeta/CD19-depleted stem cell transplant. The rearrangement links TRBV29-1 to TRBJ2-2; unclear D gene. The source is a girl under three years old who had a stem cell transplant for combined immunodeficiency, so the T cells may come from the graft donor. In nucleotides, the CDR3 is TGCAGCGTTGAGGCAAGGTACACCGGGGAGCTGTTTTTT. It yields the protein CSVEARYTGELFF.